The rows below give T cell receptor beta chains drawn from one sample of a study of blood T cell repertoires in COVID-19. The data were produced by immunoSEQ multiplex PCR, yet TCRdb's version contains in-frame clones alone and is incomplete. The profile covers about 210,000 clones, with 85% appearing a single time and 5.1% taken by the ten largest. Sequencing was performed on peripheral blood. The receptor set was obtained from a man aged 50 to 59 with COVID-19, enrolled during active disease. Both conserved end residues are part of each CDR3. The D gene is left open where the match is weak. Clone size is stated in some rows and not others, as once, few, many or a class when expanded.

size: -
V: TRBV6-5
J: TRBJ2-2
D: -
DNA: TGTGCCAGCAGTAACCGGGGACAGAACACCGGGGAGCTGTTTTTT
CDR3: CASSNRGQNTGELFF

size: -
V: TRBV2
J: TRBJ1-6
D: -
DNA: TGTGCCAGCGTTAAGGGGGTTAAATCACCCCTCCACTTT
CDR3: CASVKGVKSPLHF

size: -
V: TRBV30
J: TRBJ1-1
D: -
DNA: TGTGCCTGGATACTCCAGTCTGAATCGCTCTACAGTGAAGCTTTCTTT
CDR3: CAWILQSESLYSEAFF

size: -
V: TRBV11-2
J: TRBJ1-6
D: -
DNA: TGTGCCAGCAGCTTAGCCCACTCCTATAATTCACCCCTCCACTTT
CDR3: CASSLAHSYNSPLHF

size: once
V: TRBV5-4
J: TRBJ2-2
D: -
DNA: TGTGCCAGCAGCTTGTATCCTAGCTTTATCCCCGGGGAGCTGTTTTTT
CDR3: CASSLYPSFIPGELFF

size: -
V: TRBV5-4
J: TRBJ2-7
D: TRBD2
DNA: TGTGCCAGCAGCTTTAGCGGGGGGGCCTCCTACGAGCAGTACTTC
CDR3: CASSFSGGASYEQYF

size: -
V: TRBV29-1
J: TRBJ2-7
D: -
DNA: TGCAGCGCTGGGCTTGGGGCGGGAGAGCAGTACTTC
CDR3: CSAGLGAGEQYF

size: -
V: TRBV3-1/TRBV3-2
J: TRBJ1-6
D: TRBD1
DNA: TGTGCCAGCAGCCAAGAAGGGACAGGGAATTCACCCCTCCACTTT
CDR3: CASSQEGTGNSPLHF

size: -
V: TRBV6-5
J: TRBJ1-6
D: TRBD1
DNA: TGTGCCAGCAGCGGAGGGACAGCTAATTCACCCCTCCACTTT
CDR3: CASSGGTANSPLHF

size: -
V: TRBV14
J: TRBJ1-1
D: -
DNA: TGTGCCAGCAGCCCCTCGGCCGGAGGGGTCACTGAAGCTTTCTTT
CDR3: CASSPSAGGVTEAFF

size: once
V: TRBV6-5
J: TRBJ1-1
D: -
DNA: TGTGCCAGCAGCGGGGTGTACGGGAACACTGAAGCTTTCTTT
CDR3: CASSGVYGNTEAFF

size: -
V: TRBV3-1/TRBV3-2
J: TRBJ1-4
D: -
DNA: TGTGCCAGCAGCCAAGCCCGACATAGAGCAACTAATGAAAAACTGTTTTTT
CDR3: CASSQARHRATNEKLFF

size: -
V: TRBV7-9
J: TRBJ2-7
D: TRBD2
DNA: TGTGCCAGCAGCCCCATGGGAGGGATCGAAGCCGAGCAGTACTTC
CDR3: CASSPMGGIEAEQYF

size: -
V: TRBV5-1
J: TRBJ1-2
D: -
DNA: TGCGCCAGCAGCTTGGACGCTGTGGGGGGAAGGTATGGCTACACCTTC
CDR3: CASSLDAVGGRYGYTF

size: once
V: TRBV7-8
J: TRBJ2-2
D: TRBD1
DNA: TGTGCCAGCAGCACGCTGCAGGGGGCCACCGGGGAGCTGTTTTTT
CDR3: CASSTLQGATGELFF

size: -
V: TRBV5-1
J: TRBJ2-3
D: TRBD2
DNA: TGCGCCAGCAGCTTGGCGGGGGGGCGCACAGATACGCAGTATTTT
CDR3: CASSLAGGRTDTQYF

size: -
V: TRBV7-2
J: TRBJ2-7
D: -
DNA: TGTGCCAGCAGCACACAACACAGTGCCGGGGTCTCCTACGAGCAGTACTTC
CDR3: CASSTQHSAGVSYEQYF

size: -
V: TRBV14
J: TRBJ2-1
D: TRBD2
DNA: TGTGCCAGCAGCCCTCCTAGCGGGGGACCCTACAATGAGCAGTTCTTC
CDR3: CASSPPSGGPYNEQFF

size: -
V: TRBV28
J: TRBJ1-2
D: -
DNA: TGTGCCATCTTTGACAAGACTAACTATGGCTACACCTTC
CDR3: CAIFDKTNYGYTF

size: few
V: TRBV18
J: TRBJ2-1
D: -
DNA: TGTGCCAGCTCACGGGTACAGTTGATTGAGCAGTTCTTC
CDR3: CASSRVQLIEQFF

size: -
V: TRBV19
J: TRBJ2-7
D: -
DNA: TGTCCCAGTACTCGGACATTGATTGAGCAGTACTTC
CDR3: CPSTRTLIEQYF

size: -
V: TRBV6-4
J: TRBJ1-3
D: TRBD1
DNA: TGTGCCAGCAGTGCCGACAGGGGGCCTGGAAACACCATATATTTT
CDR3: CASSADRGPGNTIYF

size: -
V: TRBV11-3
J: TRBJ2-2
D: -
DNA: TGTGCCAGCAGCTTAAGCGGTGCCGGGGAGCTGTTTTTT
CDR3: CASSLSGAGELFF

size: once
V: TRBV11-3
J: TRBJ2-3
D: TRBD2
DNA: TGTGCCAGCAGCTTCGGGCAGTCAGCGGGGGGGCCAGATACGCAGTATTTT
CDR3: CASSFGQSAGGPDTQYF

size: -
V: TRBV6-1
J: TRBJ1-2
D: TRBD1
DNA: TGTGCCAGCAGTGGCGGGACAGGCCGAAACCTTTATGGCTACACCTTC
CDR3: CASSGGTGRNLYGYTF